A selection of T cell receptor beta chains follows, all from one sample in a study of T cells in Graves' hyperthyroidism and ophthalmopathy. TCRdb reanalysed the multiplex PCR reads using MiXCR and keeps one entry per CDR3 protein. The table includes over 500,000 distinct CDR3 sequences, around 50% detected once. Sample: peripheral blood or thyroid tissue (not recorded which). The receptor source for this set is an adult woman with Graves' disease, either hyperthyroidism or ophthalmopathy (not recorded which). CDR3s include the opening cysteine and the closing phenylalanine or tryptophan. D genes are given only for firm matches. For some rows the clone size is stated as once, few or many, or as a class when expanded; others skip it.

cdr3_aa cdr3_nt d_call j_call v_call clone_size
CSVEGGTWSYEQYF TGCAGCGTTGAAGGGGGAACGTGGTCCTACGAGCAGTACTTC - TRBJ2-7 TRBV29-1 -
CSARTVQETQHF TGCAGTGCTAGAACGGTACAAGAGACCCAGCATTTT - TRBJ1-5 TRBV20-1 -
CASSTTIGAGSGANVLTF TGTGCCAGTAGTACGACGATCGGGGCGGGATCTGGGGCCAACGTCCTGACTTTC - TRBJ2-6 TRBV19 -
CSVEDEAGWNTGELFF TGCAGCGTTGAAGATGAGGCGGGGTGGAACACCGGGGAGCTGTTTTTT - TRBJ2-2 TRBV29-1 many
CASTRLPGYNEKLFF TGCGCCAGCACTAGGCTGCCAGGATATAATGAAAAACTGTTTTTT - TRBJ1-4 TRBV5-1 many
CASSIAGTGGIQPQHF TGTGCCAGTAGTATTGCCGGGACAGGGGGAATTCAGCCCCAGCATTTT TRBD1 TRBJ1-5 TRBV19 many
CSVEPVSAKGLVF TGCAGCGTTGAACCAGTTTCGGCGAAGGGCCTTGTTTTT - TRBJ1-4 TRBV29-1 few
CASSSDGGLHRAEAFF TGTGCCAGCAGCTCGGATGGGGGATTGCACAGGGCTGAAGCTTTCTTT - TRBJ1-1 TRBV5-4 many
CASSLVPSFEQFF TGTGCCAGCAGCTTAGTTCCGAGTTTCGAGCAGTTCTTC - TRBJ2-1 TRBV7-9 few
CSALTANTGEQYF TGCAGTGCTTTGACAGCGAACACCGGGGAGCAGTACTTC - TRBJ2-7 TRBV20-1 -
CASREERWGRSYEQYF TGCGCCAGCAGGGAGGAAAGATGGGGACGTTCCTACGAGCAGTACTTC - TRBJ2-7 TRBV10-2 many
CASLIGSDTGELFF TGTGCCAGCCTTATCGGGAGCGACACCGGGGAGCTGTTTTTT - TRBJ2-2 TRBV6-1 many
CASSLSGSTNEKLFF TGTGCCAGCAGCTTAAGTGGGTCAACTAATGAAAAACTGTTTTTT - TRBJ1-4 TRBV7-6 few
CATRQSRARNTEAFF TGTGCCACGAGACAGAGCAGGGCACGGAACACTGAAGCTTTCTTT - TRBJ1-1 TRBV7-2 -
CASSPDRSWEGTEAFF TGTGCCAGCAGCCCGGACAGGTCCTGGGAGGGCACTGAAGCTTTCTTT TRBD1 TRBJ1-1 TRBV5-8 many
CASSPSGRKNTEAFF TGTGCCAGCAGCCCCTCGGGACGGAAGAACACTGAAGCTTTCTTT - TRBJ1-1 TRBV11-1 many
CASSLDGTGINGKLFF TGTGCCAGCAGCTTAGACGGGACAGGGATCAATGGAAAACTGTTTTTT TRBD1 TRBJ1-4 TRBV9 -
CASSQGQGLEKLFF TGTGCCAGCAGTCAAGGACAGGGTCTGGAAAAACTGTTTTTT TRBD1 TRBJ1-4 TRBV25-1 few
CASSQLLRESEEQYF TGCGCCAGCAGCCAATTGTTGCGGGAATCGGAGGAGCAGTACTTC - TRBJ2-7 TRBV4-3 -
CASSSQGVHEQYF TGTGCCAGCAGCTCACAGGGGGTCCACGAGCAGTACTTC TRBD1 TRBJ2-7 TRBV7-6 -
CASSQGDRVGANVLTF TGTGCCAGCAGCCAAGGGGACAGGGTTGGGGCCAACGTCCTGACTTTC TRBD1 TRBJ2-6 TRBV3-1 few
CAIRDRGEKLFF TGTGCCATCAGGGACAGAGGAGAAAAACTGTTTTTT - TRBJ1-4 TRBV10-3 -
CASSLSLMNTEAFF TGTGCCAGCAGTTTAAGTCTCATGAACACTGAAGCTTTCTTT - TRBJ1-1 TRBV27 few
CATGTGQETQYF TGTGCCACGGGGACAGGTCAAGAGACCCAGTACTTC TRBD1 TRBJ2-5 TRBV10-3 -
CSATTSGSRYF TGCAGTGCTACGACTAGCGGGAGTCGGTACTTC TRBD2 TRBJ2-4 TRBV20-1 -
CASSLPRGGLQETQYF TGCGCCAGCAGCTTGCCCAGGGGAGGTCTCCAAGAGACCCAGTACTTC - TRBJ2-5 TRBV5-1 many
CASSWGGLNSPLHF TGTGCCAGTAGTTGGGGGGGGCTAAATTCACCCCTCCACTTT - TRBJ1-6 TRBV19 once
CSVVGGRNTEAFF TGCAGCGTTGTAGGGGGCCGGAACACTGAAGCTTTCTTT TRBD1 TRBJ1-1 TRBV29-1 -
CAISESRGLDQPQHF TGTGCCATCAGTGAGTCCAGGGGGCTCGATCAGCCCCAGCATTTT TRBD1 TRBJ1-5 TRBV12-3/TRBV12-4 -
CAIRAREDASGANVLTF TGTGCCATCCGAGCCAGGGAAGATGCCTCTGGGGCCAACGTCCTGACTTTC - TRBJ2-6 TRBV10-3 -
CASSLYSGTGTEAFF TGTGCCAGCAGTTTATACTCCGGGACTGGAACTGAAGCTTTCTTT - TRBJ1-1 TRBV28 few
CASGQGARYEQYF TGTGCCAGTGGACAGGGGGCGCGGTACGAGCAGTACTTC TRBD1 TRBJ2-7 TRBV19 -
CASSRELNEKLFF TGCGCCAGCAGCAGGGAGCTTAATGAAAAACTGTTTTTT - TRBJ1-4 TRBV10-1 few
CSARDGHDPTGDDGYTF TGCAGTGCTAGAGACGGACACGATCCCACCGGGGACGATGGCTACACCTTC - TRBJ1-2 TRBV20-1 -
CASSRQGLQETQYF TGTGCCAGTAGTAGACAGGGGCTTCAGGAGACCCAGTACTTC TRBD1 TRBJ2-5 TRBV19 -
CASRTFRISNQPQHF TGTGCCAGTAGGACTTTCCGCATTAGCAATCAGCCCCAGCATTTT - TRBJ1-5 TRBV19 once
CSVAGGAATNYGYTF TGCAGCGTTGCGGGAGGGGCGGCGACTAACTATGGCTACACCTTC - TRBJ1-2 TRBV29-1 -
CASSQRGDGDEQYF TGTGCCAGCAGCCAAAGGGGGGATGGCGACGAGCAGTACTTC - TRBJ2-7 TRBV7-3 many
CASSLVPSTTYEQYF TGTGCCAGCAGCTTAGTCCCTAGCACAACCTACGAGCAGTACTTC - TRBJ2-7 TRBV7-8 many
CAISDRDTEAFF TGTGCCATCAGTGATAGGGACACTGAAGCTTTCTTT - TRBJ1-1 TRBV10-3 many
CASSPRAQGKPEAFF TGTGCCAGCAGCCCAAGGGCGCAGGGTAAGCCTGAAGCTTTCTTT - TRBJ1-1 TRBV5-4 few
CAISGGRKETQYF TGTGCCATCAGTGGGGGGCGCAAAGAGACCCAGTACTTC - TRBJ2-5 TRBV10-3 few
CASSPAGSVETQYF TGTGCCAGCAGCCCTGCGGGCAGTGTGGAGACCCAGTACTTC - TRBJ2-5 TRBV11-2 -
CASSLIKTGELFF TGTGCCAGCAGCTTGATAAAAACCGGGGAGCTGTTTTTT - TRBJ2-2 TRBV7-2 many
CASRVKGSGNQPQHF TGTGCCAGTAGGGTGAAGGGATCGGGCAATCAGCCCCAGCATTTT - TRBJ1-5 TRBV12-3/TRBV12-4 -
CASSASSPLHF TGTGCCAGCAGCGCCTCATCACCCCTCCACTTT - TRBJ1-6 TRBV9 -
CSARGNEAFF TGCAGTGCTAGAGGGAATGAAGCTTTCTTT - TRBJ1-1 TRBV20-1 many
CASSYSMGSAYEQYF TGTGCCAGCAGTTACTCGATGGGGTCGGCCTACGAGCAGTACTTC - TRBJ2-7 TRBV6-5 many
CASSQDTRGYNSPLHF TGTGCCAGCAGCCAAGACACACGGGGGTATAATTCACCCCTCCACTTT - TRBJ1-6 TRBV4-2 -
CASSQGLAGVYEQYF TGTGCCAGCAGCCAGGGACTAGCGGGAGTTTACGAGCAGTACTTC TRBD2 TRBJ2-7 TRBV7-2 -
CASSHRHPGSYEQYF TGCGCCAGCAGCCATCGCCATCCCGGCTCCTACGAGCAGTACTTC - TRBJ2-7 TRBV7-2 -
CAWSVQGYTEAFF TGTGCCTGGAGTGTACAGGGTTACACTGAAGCTTTCTTT - TRBJ1-1 TRBV30 many
CSLPDGAYGYTF TGCAGTTTGCCTGATGGTGCATATGGCTACACCTTC - TRBJ1-2 TRBV20-1 -
CASSWIQGGDTQYF TGTGCCAGCAGCTGGATCCAGGGTGGAGATACGCAGTATTTT - TRBJ2-3 TRBV7-9 -